This note documents a single T cell receptor (beta chain) sequence. This clone appeared a single time. Its antigen is unknown. No base quality values were provided; no much bigger clone lies one nucleotide off. The immunoSEQ hsTCRB v3.0 assay was used at survey level resolution to sequence the TRB variable region. TRB sequencing targeted a depth of about 40,000-50,000 T-cell genomes per sample. Pooled TRB libraries were sequenced on an Illumina MiSeq with a v3 150-cycle kit. The published analysis was carried out like this. Repertoire analysis was performed in R inside a reproducible Nextflow workflow that covered QC, data transformation and analysis. LymphoSeq2, an R package for AIRR-Seq data exploration, was used to implement custom analyses. A handful of samples yielding fewer than 5000 total TRB sequences were excluded, leaving 188 analyzed HIV repertoires. Among the approximately 190 retained HIV repertoires, 55 to 65 were collected before ART initiation and approximately 130 were collected after ART initiation. Each repertoire was downsampled to 5000 TRB nucleotide sequences, and summary statistics were averaged across 100 downsampling iterations. Only TRB sequences with CDR3 regions of at least seven amino acids were retained for analysis. A Shannon entropy-derived clonality score and the Gini coefficient were used to measure diversity. In the repertoire networks, any two of the top 5000 CDR3 amino acid sequences were linked whenever the two sequences differed by an edit distance of one. For TRB CDR3 amino acid sequences, antigen specificity groups and MHC restriction were predicted with GLIPH2. To flag known CMV, EBV, HIV or tissue antigen associations, CDR3 amino acid sequences were matched against VDJdb and McPAS-TCR. Pre-ART, post-ART and control groups were compared with Wilcoxon signed-rank tests and Holm-Bonferroni correction. The table was pulled from immuneACCESS by TCRdb, which kept in-frame rearrangements only. Such tables lose some clones; where checked, under half of the loss comes from unresolved V genes, and the rest has no known cause. That table furnishes V, J and clone size, whereas the DNA furnished D and trimming. In all, the sample holds some 27,000 clones, and 79% of those were seen once. Together, the top ten hold 11% of the sample.

This sample stems from a study of long-term antiretroviral therapy in people with HIV (dated by TCRdb to the early 2020s). As for the study more broadly: The earliest samples were collected about a decade before the 2015 WHO recommendation for immediate ART, when ART was typically delayed until CD4 counts fell. A retrospective serial study tested whether changes in peripheral blood TRB repertoire composition and diversity were associated with ART initiation and durable HIV suppression. A total of around 200 cryopreserved PBMC samples were contributed to the cohort by 30 adults with confirmed HIV infection, with samples collected serially over a mean of around 6 years (range 1-12). Of the roughly 27 participants with HIV, fewer than twelve were female. No cross-contamination during QIAcube processing was shown when test extractions of a monoclonal T-cell line were performed alongside over 25 polyclonal samples.

Points the paper makes about the study in general: Samples dated from about 2004 to 2017, and the ART regimens used may be less effective than current ones. Inferences about post-ART repertoire changes are limited because no data were available on ART adherence, viral resistance or therapy changes. Because PBMC availability was limited, only the TCR beta chain was sequenced, with no alpha chain pairing. ART initiation was associated with a significant increase in TRB diversity, but diversity stayed significantly below transplant donor controls even after long-term ART. HIV repertoires had narrower CDR3 length ranges than controls, and the network structure suggested an antigen-experienced repertoire that shifted only slightly toward naive after ART. Expanded TRB clones identified before ART initiation dominated the repertoire at all time points, although this dominance fluctuated and declined in many PLHIV after ART. Because cell numbers in pre-ART samples were limited, unsorted PBMC were profiled instead of sorted CD4+ and CD8+ T cells.

The CDR3 sequence holds 15 residues, the cysteine and phenylalanine included. Only CDR3 DNA remains: 45 bases, in frame from the first base. From a lookup of the germline V gene, CDR1 and CDR2 are MNHEY and SVGAGI. At the junction V is shortened by 6 bases and J by 1 base, with 15 bases in between. Participants were included only if at least one PBMC sample before ART initiation and at least two post-ART samples were available. All participants with HIV were treated in the United States of America. Before DNA extraction, cryopreserved samples of about 0.9-11 million PBMC were thawed and then washed. At the time of the earliest PBMC sample, participants with HIV were aged between about 20 and 54 years. PBMC samples from each participant spanned 1-4 timepoints before ART initiation and 2-8 timepoints after ART initiation, with a median of 7 samples. Serial HIV viral load, CD4+ T-cell count, ART history and demographic data were obtained for every participant. Using a Qiagen kit on a QIAcube, genomic DNA was extracted from unsorted PBMC, with samples processed in batches of 12.

The sequenced sample was unsorted PBMCs, obtained 2.1 years after starting antiretroviral therapy. The sequence is built from TRBV6-5 and TRBJ1-1, with TRBD1 as a weak D call on 5 bases. This sequence originates from a man in his thirties or forties with HIV. The bases are TGTGCCAGCAGCTCCCGGGGGGTCGCGAACACTGAAGCTTTCTTT. Translated, it gives CASSSRGVANTEAFF.